These 21 T cell receptor beta chains were sequenced from one sample in a study of spatial heterogeneity in lung cancer. As to time point: sample taken at primary tumor resection. The authors sequenced whole RNA from tumor, nontumor lung or frozen PBMC without sorting. TCRdb fed the 5' RACE reads into MiXCR, producing one record per CDR3 protein. Among approximately 47,000 distinct CDR3 sequences listed, approximately 7.6% were seen once. Specimen: PBMCs, collected at surgery. The receptors derive from a female donor with early-stage non-small cell lung cancer.

The rearrangement uses TRBV5-4 and TRBJ2-3; D call uncertain. The CDR3 has 17 residues. CDR1 and CDR2 from the germline V gene are SGHNT and YYREEE (reference sequence). Between the trimmed V and J ends, which lost 4 bases and 1 base, there was a span of 19 bases. DNA of the CDR3: TGTGCCAGCAGCGCATCGCTAGTGGGCAGACGCACAGATACGCAGTATTTT. Protein: CASSASLVGRRTDTQYF.

This clonotype was seen a handful of times. The chain combines TRBV19 with TRBJ1-1, with D unclear. V was trimmed by 5 bases and J by 6 bases, leaving 16 bases between them. The CDR3 length is 14 residues. Germline V gene data show CDR1 as LNHDA and CDR2 as SQIVND (reference sequence). CDR3 coding DNA: TGTGCCAGTAGTTCCGGGATTGGACCAGCTGAAGCTTTCTTT. Residues: CASSSGIGPAEAFF.

The CDR3 loop reads CASSSEGWTEAFF. CDR3 nucleotides: TGTGCCAGCAGTTCCGAGGGCTGGACTGAAGCTTTCTTT. The chain combines TRBV6-2 or TRBV6-3 with TRBJ1-1; D call uncertain. The germline CDR1 and CDR2 sequences are MNHEY and SVGEGT. The V end was cut by 4 bases, the J end by 5 bases, with 11 bases between. The CDR3 extends over 13 amino acids.

This clonotype was observed a few times. The genes are TRBV19 and TRBJ1-4; 8 positions agree with TRBD1. CDR1 and CDR2 (germline): LNHDA, SQIVND (reference sequence). CDR3 length equals 19 residues. V lost 6 bases to trimming and J lost 3 bases; unmatched junction nucleotides: 18. DNA for the CDR3: TGTGCCAGTAGCCCAAATCCGGGACAGGCGCAACTGGCTAATGAAAAACTGTTTTTT. Translation: CASSPNPGQAQLANEKLFF.

The V and J genes are TRBV20-1 and TRBJ2-1; 9 bases match TRBD1. V shed 7 bases, J shed 5 bases, and the junction held 9 bases outside the gene matches. Per the germline V gene, CDR1 is DFQATT and CDR2 is SNEGSKA (reference sequence). The CDR3 length is 14 residues. The CDR3 DNA sequence: TGCAGTGGCATACTGGGACAGGGCCACAATGAGCAGTTCTTC. Translated: CSGILGQGHNEQFF.

The rearrangement links TRBV28 to TRBJ1-5, with 8 positions matching TRBD1. The trim removed 4 bases at V and 3 bases at J, leaving 2 bases unmatched. The length of the CDR3 is 14 residues. Germline V CDR1 and CDR2: MDHEN, SYDVKM. This chain's CDR3 is CASSSGGVNQPQHF. CDR3 in DNA: TGTGCCAGCAGTTCAGGGGGCGTCAATCAGCCCCAGCATTTT.

V gene TRBV7-3 combines with J gene TRBJ2-1; D remains unclear. Trimming left V 5 bases short and J 0 bases short, with 11 bases between. The length of the CDR3 is 15 residues. The germline gives CDR1 SGHTA, CDR2 FQGTGA. CDR3 residues: CASSLLGGSYNEQFF. The CDR3 coding sequence is TGTGCCAGCAGCCTCCTGGGCGGCTCCTACAATGAGCAGTTCTTC.

The chain is built from TRBV12-3 or TRBV12-4 and TRBJ1-5; maybe TRBD1 (5 bases). Trimming pared 5 bases from V and 3 bases from J, leaving 14 bases between. This CDR3 has 15 residues. The CDR3 is CASSPGGAHNQPQHF. The CDR3 DNA reads TGTGCCAGCAGTCCCGGAGGGGCCCACAATCAGCCCCAGCATTTT.

Many counts were recorded for this clonotype. The chain employs TRBV2 and TRBJ2-5; D remains unclear. The CDR3 is 15 residues long. The V end lost 6 bases, the J end lost 5 bases, and 19 bases lay between the germline ends. Germline V gene data show CDR1 as SNHLY and CDR2 as FYNNEI. The CDR3 loop is CASSARGPGWETQYF. The CDR3 DNA reads as TGTGCCAGCAGCGCTAGAGGACCCGGATGGGAGACCCAGTACTTC.

This clonotype was counted many times. The chain joins TRBV20-1 to TRBJ1-3; possibly TRBD1 for D (6 bases). The germline V gene has CDR1 DFQATT and CDR2 SNEGSKA (reference sequence). CDR3 length equals 13 residues. Trimming left V 6 bases short and J 2 bases short, with 11 bases between. The CDR3 coding sequence is TGCAGTGCACCTACAGGGACTGGAAACACCATATATTTT. Protein product: CSAPTGTGNTIYF.

This clonotype was seen at least ten times. The V and J genes are TRBV5-1 and TRBJ2-3; 7 nucleotides agree with TRBD2. The CDR3 is made up of 15 amino acids. In germline, CDR1 is SGHRS, CDR2 YFSETQ. J gave up 3 bases and V 0 bases, and 4 bases lay outside the gene matches. For the CDR3, the DNA is TGCGCCAGCAGCTTGGACGGGACTATGACAGATACGCAGTATTTT. The encoded protein is CASSLDGTMTDTQYF.

This clonotype was seen a few times. This chain links TRBV15 with TRBJ2-7; 8 bases line up with TRBD2. The CDR3 spans 15 residues. Germline V lookup: CDR1 LNHNV, CDR2 YYDKDF (reference sequence). The V and J ends lost 7 bases and 1 base, in that order; junction bases with no gene match: 9. CDR3 DNA: TGTGCCACCAAGCGTGCGCGGGGGGATTCCTACGAGCAGTACTTC. Its translation is CATKRARGDSYEQYF.

This clonotype was counted at least ten times. The rearrangement links TRBV6-2 or TRBV6-3 to TRBJ2-3; D may be TRBD2 (6 bases). This CDR3 region has 15 residues. The V gene's germline CDR1 is MNHEY and CDR2 SVGEGT. The germline V and J ends were trimmed by 5 bases and 5 bases, with 17 bases remaining between them. The CDR3 DNA sequence: TGTGCCAGCAGTCCCATACAGGCAGCGGGAGATACGCAGTATTTT. This encodes CASSPIQAAGDTQYF.

The chain has TRBV14 and TRBJ1-5; possible D gene TRBD1, 6 bases. CDR1 is SGHDN and CDR2 is FVKESK in the germline V gene. The germline V and J ends were trimmed by 4 bases and 4 bases, with 8 bases remaining between them. The CDR3 loop spans 13 amino acids. The CDR3 bases are TGTGCCAGCAGCCGGCAGGGGAATCAGCCCCAGCATTTT. Protein product: CASSRQGNQPQHF.

The rearrangement joins TRBV7-2 to TRBJ2-3, with 8 bases matching TRBD2. Germline V lookup: CDR1 SGHTA, CDR2 FQGNSA. This CDR3 contains 21 residues. Germline trimming cut 0 bases from V and 0 bases from J; bases unmatched to any gene: 17. The CDR3 bases are TGTGCCAGCAGCTTAGCCCCAAATAGCGGGGCTTTAAGTGCTAGCACAGATACGCAGTATTTT. Translated: CASSLAPNSGALSASTDTQYF.

This clonotype was recorded once. The chain has TRBV9 and TRBJ1-5, with D tentatively TRBD1 (5 bases). The V gene lost 0 bases and the J gene lost 5 bases, with 9 bases spanning the gap. Germline loops: CDR1 SGDLS, CDR2 YYNGEE. The CDR3 totals 14 residues. The CDR3 DNA is TGTGCCAGCAGCGTAGGGCAGGGCGATCAGCCCCAGCATTTT. It translates to CASSVGQGDQPQHF.

The chain uses TRBV20-1 and TRBJ2-1, with 7 bases fitting TRBD1. The CDR3 has 17 amino acids. Per germline, CDR1 DFQATT and CDR2 SNEGSKA (reference sequence). Losses at the gene ends were 4 bases for V and 1 base for J; bases not matched to a gene: 13. In DNA, the CDR3 is TGCAGTGCTAAGGGCCCAGTAGGACAGGCTTCCTACAATGAGCAGTTCTTC. It specifies CSAKGPVGQASYNEQFF.

This rearrangement joins TRBV6-1 to TRBJ2-6; the match to TRBD2 covers 10 bases. Germline CDR1 and CDR2: MNHNS and SASEGT. After removal of 4 bases from V and 2 bases from J, the junction contained 8 bases not matched to a gene. The CDR3 has 18 amino acids. CDR3 nucleotides: TGTGCCAGCAGTGTCTCACTAGCGGGGCTGGCTGGGGCCAACGTCCTGACTTTC. It is translated as CASSVSLAGLAGANVLTF.

The chain combines TRBV5-5 with TRBJ2-3; 11 nucleotides align to TRBD2. V lost 0 bases and J lost 0; bases outside the gene matches: 12. Germline CDR1 reads SGHKS; CDR2 reads YYEKEE (reference sequence). CDR3 length equals 20 residues. This chain's CDR3 is CASSLVSGTSGGLSTDTQYF. The CDR3 DNA reads TGTGCCAGCAGCTTGGTCTCGGGAACTAGCGGGGGTCTTAGCACAGATACGCAGTATTTT.

The rearrangement uses TRBV27 and TRBJ2-2; 7 bases match TRBD1. This CDR3 has 15 amino acids. CDR1 and CDR2 (germline): MNHEY, SMNVEV (reference sequence). Unmatched junction bases numbered 4, after V lost 6 bases and J lost 0 bases. CDR3 protein: CASRGGQSNTGELFF. The CDR3 DNA is TGTGCCAGCAGAGGGGGACAGTCGAACACCGGGGAGCTGTTTTTT.

This clonotype was counted between two and nine times. The chain recombines TRBV7-6 with TRBJ1-3; D is possibly TRBD1 (5 bases). Deletions cut 5 bases from V and 0 bases from J, with 20 bases between. CDR1 is SGHVS, CDR2 FNYEAQ, per germline. This CDR3 comprises 18 residues. The DNA of the CDR3 is TGTGCCAGCAGCCCGGCGAAGAAGGGGACCCACTCTGGAAACACCATATATTTT. Amino acid sequence: CASSPAKKGTHSGNTIYF.